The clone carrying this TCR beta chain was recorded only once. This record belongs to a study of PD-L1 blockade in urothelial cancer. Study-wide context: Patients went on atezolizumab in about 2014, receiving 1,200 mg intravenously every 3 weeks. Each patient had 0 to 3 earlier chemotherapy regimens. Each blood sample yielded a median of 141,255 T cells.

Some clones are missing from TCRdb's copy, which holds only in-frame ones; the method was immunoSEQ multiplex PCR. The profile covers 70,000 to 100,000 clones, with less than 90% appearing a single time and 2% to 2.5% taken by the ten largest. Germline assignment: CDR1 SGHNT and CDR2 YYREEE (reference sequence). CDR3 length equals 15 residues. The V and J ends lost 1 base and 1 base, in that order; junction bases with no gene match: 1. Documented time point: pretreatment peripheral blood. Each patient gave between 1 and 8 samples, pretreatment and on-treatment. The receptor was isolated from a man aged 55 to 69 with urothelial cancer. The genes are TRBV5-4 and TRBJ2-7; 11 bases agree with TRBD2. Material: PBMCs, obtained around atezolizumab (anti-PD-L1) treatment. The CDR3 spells CASSLTSGGSYEQYF. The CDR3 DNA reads TGTGCCAGCAGCTTGACTAGCGGGGGATCCTACGAGCAGTACTTC.